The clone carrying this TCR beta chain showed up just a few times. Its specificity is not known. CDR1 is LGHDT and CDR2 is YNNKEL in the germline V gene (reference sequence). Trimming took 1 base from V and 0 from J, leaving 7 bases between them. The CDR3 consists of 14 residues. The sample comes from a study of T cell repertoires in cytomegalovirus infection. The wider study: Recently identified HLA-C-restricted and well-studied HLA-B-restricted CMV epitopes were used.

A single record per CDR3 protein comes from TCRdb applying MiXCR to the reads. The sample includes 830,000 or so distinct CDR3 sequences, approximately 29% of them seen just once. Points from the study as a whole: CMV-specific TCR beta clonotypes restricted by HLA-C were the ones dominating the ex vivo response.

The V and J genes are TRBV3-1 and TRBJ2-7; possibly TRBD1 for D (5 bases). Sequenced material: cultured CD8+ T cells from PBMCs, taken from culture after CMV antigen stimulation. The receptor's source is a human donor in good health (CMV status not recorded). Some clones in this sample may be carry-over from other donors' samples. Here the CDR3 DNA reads TGTGCCAGCAGCCAAGTGACAGTCTCCTACGAGCAGTACTTC. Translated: CASSQVTVSYEQYF.